Below, 8 T cell receptor beta chains from the same sample are listed, as sequenced in a study of T-cell reconstitution after alpha-beta-depleted transplantation in children. Unique molecular identifiers were incorporated during preparation of the TCRbeta library. Using its own MiXCR run on the PCR reads, TCRdb lists one record per CDR3 protein. Seen here are about 120,000 distinct CDR3 sequences, approximately 10% observed once, and the top ten hold more than 7%. Specimen: PBMCs from the stem cell graft donor, collected from the stem cell graft. The origin of the receptors is a human donor who donated a stem cell graft to a child with acute lymphoblastic leukemia.

This clonotype was counted at least ten times. V gene TRBV21-1 combines with J gene TRBJ2-2; the table gives TRBD1 as D, unverified against the DNA. TRBV21-1 is reported as a pseudogene. This CDR3 is built from 16 residues. The CDR3 nucleotides are TGTGCCAGCAGCACCCCGGGACAGACGAACACCGGGGAGCTGTTTTTT. The encoded protein is CASSTPGQTNTGELFF.

This clonotype has a count of ten or more. This CDR3 reads CSAEKRRTDLAKNIQYF. CDR3 sequence (DNA): TGCAGTGCCGAGAAAAGGCGGACAGATTTAGCCAAAAACATTCAGTACTTC. The chain has TRBV20-1 and TRBJ2-4; possible D gene TRBD1, 6 bases. This CDR3 has 17 amino acids. Per the germline V gene, CDR1 is DFQATT and CDR2 is SNEGSKA (reference sequence). V was trimmed by 6 bases and J by 0 bases, leaving 21 bases between them.

This clonotype has at least ten counts. V gene TRBV12-3 or TRBV12-4 combines with J gene TRBJ1-5, with TRBD1 matching 12 bases. V trimming: 6 bases; J trimming: 1 base; junction bases outside the gene matches: 4. The CDR3 spans 16 residues. The CDR3 sequence is CASRRDRGPSNQPQHF. As DNA, the CDR3 is TGTGCCAGCAGGCGGGACAGGGGGCCGAGCAATCAGCCCCAGCATTTT.

As for this clonotype: One base away lies a much larger clone, so this may be a sequencing read error. V and J are TRBV4-2 and TRBJ1-2; D gene unclear. The CDR3 contains 14 residues. Germline V gene data show CDR1 as LGHNA and CDR2 as YNFKEQ. The CDR3 here is CASSREFQSYGYAF. The CDR3 DNA reads as TGTGCCAGCAGCCGGGAGTTTCAGTCCTATGGCTACGCCTTC.

This clonotype was detected many times. V usage is TRBV6-5 and J usage is TRBJ2-5, with TRBD2 matching over 7 bases. CDR1 is MNHEY, CDR2 SVGAGI, per germline. After removal of 0 bases from V and 5 bases from J, the junction contained 6 bases not matched to a gene. The length of the CDR3 is 15 residues. This CDR3 is CASSYSRGKGETQYF. The CDR3, as DNA: TGTGCCAGCAGTTACTCGCGGGGGAAGGGTGAGACCCAGTACTTC.

This clonotype occurred many times. The chain is built from TRBV20-1 and TRBJ1-1; unclear D gene. CDR3 size: 12 residues. In germline, CDR1 is DFQATT, CDR2 SNEGSKA (reference sequence). V lost 6 bases and J 3 bases, leaving 11 bases between the germline ends. In nucleotides, the CDR3 is TGCAGTGCCATGGAGGGATACACTGAAGCTTTCTTT. This sequence encodes CSAMEGYTEAFF.

V usage is TRBV3-1 and J usage is TRBJ1-2; maybe TRBD1 (6 bases). CDR3 length: 17 residues. From germline, CDR1 is LGHDT and CDR2 YNNKEL (reference sequence). V lost 10 bases and J lost 0, with 24 bases in between. CDR3 residues: CATTKRSRGGANYGYTF. The CDR3 DNA reads TGTGCCACCACCAAGCGGTCTAGAGGGGGGGCTAACTATGGCTACACCTTC.

Many counts were recorded for this clonotype. The chain links TRBV6-5 to TRBJ2-2; TRBD1 matches at 11 bases. The germline V gene encodes CDR1 MNHEY and CDR2 SVGAGI. The CDR3 totals 15 residues. Unmatched junction bases numbered 1, after V lost 0 bases and J lost 7 bases. The CDR3 bases are TGTGCCAGCAGTTACTCGGGACAGGGGGACGGGGAGCTGTTTTTT. This sequence encodes CASSYSGQGDGELFF.